This entry concerns a single T cell receptor (beta chain). The sample is drawn from a study of shared clonotypes between healthy human individuals. It was into CD45RA+ naive and CD45RA-negative memory subsets that the CD4+ cells were split. Data came from immunoSEQ multiplex PCR; TCRdb stores just in-frame clones and leaves some out. This table has millions of clones, roughly 94% appearing once. Germline CDR1 is MNHEY and CDR2 is SMNVEV (reference sequence). Trimming took off 4 bases at V and 5 bases at J, with 14 bases between the two ends. The CDR3 extends over 14 amino acids. This receptor was obtained from a man between 18 and 29 years old in good health. This sequence joins TRBV27 and TRBJ2-5; no firm D call. Sequencing used naive CD4+ T cells sorted from blood. Subset here: CD45RA+ positively selected. The CDR3 DNA reads TGTGCCAGCAGTTGGAAGGCTACACGGGAGACCCAGTACTTC. Translated: CASSWKATRETQYF.